Listed here are 9 T cell receptor beta chains from one sample, sequenced in a study of blood T cell repertoires in COVID-19 (dated by TCRdb to 2018 to 2021). Libraries were prepared through the immunoSEQ multiplex PCR assay. TCRdb took this table from immuneACCESS and kept in-frame rearrangements with V and J called. Such tables lack part of the clones; where checked against another copy, unresolved V genes explain under half of the gap, and the rest is unexplained. Present in this sample are fewer than 250,000 clones, 65% to 90% of which were seen just once. Jointly, the top ten make up 4.7% of the sample. The sequencing sample was made of peripheral blood. The receptors were sampled from a woman in her sixties or seventies with acute or convalescent COVID-19.

The chain is built from TRBV2 and TRBJ2-5; unclear D gene. Germline-derived CDR1 and CDR2 are SNHLY and FYNNEI. Trimming removed 0 bases from V and 5 bases from J, with 10 bases in between. This CDR3 has 14 amino acids. CDR3 amino acids: CASSEASWVETQYF. For the CDR3, the DNA is TGTGCCAGCAGTGAAGCTAGCTGGGTCGAGACCCAGTACTTC.

The V gene is TRBV2, the J gene TRBJ2-1, with TRBD1 identical over 9 bases. Germline V gives CDR1 SNHLY, CDR2 FYNNEI. This CDR3 has 16 residues. The trim removed 6 bases at V and 2 bases at J, leaving 8 bases unmatched. The CDR3 sequence: CASSDSTGGPYNEQFF. The CDR3 DNA sequence: TGTGCCAGCAGCGATTCGACAGGGGGGCCCTACAATGAGCAGTTCTTC.

In this sample, this clone turned up a few times. The chain is built from TRBV6-5 and TRBJ1-3; the D is unclear. Between the trimmed V and J ends, which lost 6 bases and 4 bases, there was a span of 10 bases. The CDR3 loop spans 13 amino acids. Germline-derived CDR1 and CDR2 are MNHEY and SVGAGI. The CDR3 bases are TGTGCCAGCAGGCGGATGGCCGGAAACACCATATATTTT. It yields the protein CASRRMAGNTIYF.

This clone was counted once. This chain joins TRBV4-3 and TRBJ1-1, with 8 nucleotides matching TRBD1. The J segment lost 7 bases and the V segment lost 4 bases, leaving 5 bases of the junction unmatched. Germline V gene sequence: CDR1 LGHNA, CDR2 YSLEER. The CDR3 sequence is 13 residues long. In DNA, the CDR3 is TGCGCCAGCAGCCCGGACAGGGAGCTTGAAGCTTTCTTT. It translates to CASSPDRELEAFF.

V is TRBV3-1 (or the pseudogene TRBV3-2) and J is TRBJ1-2; 8 bases line up with TRBD1. The ends lost 5 bases at V and 8 bases at J; junction bases unmatched: 10. The CDR3 length is 14 residues. Germline CDR1 is LGHDT and CDR2 is YNNKEL (reference sequence). The DNA of the CDR3 is TGTGCCAGCAGCGGGGCGACCAGGGGGCTCGGCTACACCTTC. Its translation is CASSGATRGLGYTF.

The V gene is TRBV28, the J gene TRBJ2-3; D is uncertain. The V end lost 6 bases, the J end lost 8 bases, and 15 bases lay between the germline ends. CDR1 MDHEN and CDR2 SYDVKM come from the germline V gene. The CDR3 has 13 amino acids. CDR3 nucleotide sequence: TGTGCCAGCAGCTCTACTAACTTCCCTACGCAGTATTTT. This codes for CASSSTNFPTQYF.

This clone has more than one count but fewer than ten. This sequence joins TRBV2 and TRBJ1-2; possible D gene TRBD1, 6 bases. Germline CDR1 reads SNHLY; CDR2 reads FYNNEI. Trimming took off 7 bases at V and 7 bases at J, with 16 bases between the two ends. CDR3 length: 13 amino acids. CDR3 in DNA: TGTGCCAGCAAAAAAGGGGGTTTGAGTGGCTACACCTTC. It yields the protein CASKKGGLSGYTF. Supplemented by reference TRBV2 and TRBJ1-2, the full variable domain reads EPEVTQTPSHQVTQMGQEVILRCVPISNHLYFYWYRQILGQKVEFLVSFYNNEISEKSEIFDDQFSVERPDGSNFTLKIRSTKLEDSAMYFCASKKGGLSGYTFGSGTRLTVV.

The J gene is TRBJ2-7, the V gene TRBV6-2 or TRBV6-3; 8 nucleotides match TRBD1. The junction had 4 bases not matched to a gene; V was cut back by 0 bases and J by 3 bases. Germline V gives CDR1 MNHEY, CDR2 SVGEGT. There are 15 residues in the CDR3. CDR3 coding DNA: TGTGCCAGCAGTTACTCCGTCAGGGGGCGCTACGAGCAGTACTTC. Translating gives CASSYSVRGRYEQYF.

CDR3 DNA sequence: TGTGCCAGCAGCTTGCAGGGGGTGAGCTATGGCTACACCTTC. Translated, it gives CASSLQGVSYGYTF. The chain links TRBV5-6 to TRBJ1-2; TRBD1 matches 7 bases. This CDR3 is built from 14 residues. Losses at the gene ends were 1 base for V and 4 bases for J; bases not matched to a gene: 4. CDR1 and CDR2 (germline): SGHDT, YYEEEE.